This record covers a single T cell receptor (beta chain). What it binds is unknown. TCR alpha and TCR beta cDNA libraries carrying sample barcodes and UMIs came from 5'RACE with constant-segment primers. TCRdb itself ran the 5' RACE reads through MiXCR, one entry per CDR3 protein. The sample has some 120,000 distinct CDR3 sequences, 15% to 20% seen once; the top ten hold approximately 5.2%. This sample was taken from a study of T-cell memory formation after mild COVID-19. General study results and limits: There were some responding clones in pre-infection memory, which suggested that cross-reactive memory had joined.

This TCR derives from a young man who had mild COVID-19 (a few samples of this study predate the infection). Cell type and time point are not known. The sample consisted of PBMCs or a T cell subset sorted from them (not recorded which).

In DNA form, the CDR3 reads TGTGCCAGCAGTTTAGCGGGGGGGACGGAGACCCAGTACTTC. Translation gives CASSLAGGTETQYF. The genes are TRBV12-3 or TRBV12-4 and TRBJ2-5; 7 nucleotides line up with TRBD2. The CDR3 sequence is 14 residues long. V was clipped by 0 bases and J by 5 bases; unmatched bases: 3.